The clone carrying this T cell receptor (beta chain) was seen a handful of times. Its antigen is currently unknown. Treatment here: roughly 10-day PBMC culture with coronavirus spike peptide pools or control peptides (ViraFEST assay). After expanding antigen-specific T cells with peptide pools, ViraFEST sequenced their TCRs. V lost 7 bases, J lost 4 bases, and 9 bases stayed unmatched. CDR1 is MDHEN, CDR2 SYDVKM, per germline. This CDR3 contains 15 residues. Sequenced with the Oncomine TCR Beta short-read assay was DNA taken from cultured CD4+ T cells. TCRdb used MiXCR to reprocess the PCR reads, holding one entry per CDR3 protein. The sample carries about 16,000 distinct CDR3 sequences, around 47% recorded once. This sample was taken from a study of vaccination and CD4 T cells after COVID-19.

V gene TRBV28 combines with J gene TRBJ2-1; TRBD2 matches 8 bases. The input for sequencing was CD4+ T cells from blood, cultured in vitro, taken after SARS-CoV-2 vaccination. This receptor was obtained from a human donor who had recovered from COVID-19. In DNA, the CDR3 is TGTGCCAGCAAAGATGGCGGGAGGCGGTACAATGAGCAGTTCTTC. Translation: CASKDGGRRYNEQFF.